A single T cell receptor beta chain is shown here with its context. Its antigen remains unidentified. The data are from a study of T cell responses to AZD1222 COVID-19 vaccine. Points from the study as a whole: Donors, mostly white British, included more females; clonal diversity was possibly underestimated.

Pooling was applied to second doses at about 4 or about 12 weeks. Trimming removed 5 bases from V and 7 bases from J, with 17 bases in between. The V gene's germline CDR1 is SEHNR and CDR2 FQNEAQ (reference sequence). This CDR3 has 14 amino acids. The protocol was immunoSEQ multiplex PCR, while the TCRdb copy is restricted to in-frame clones and leaves out a portion. The sample shows over 95,000 clones, 88% of them seen only once. V usage is TRBV7-9 and J usage is TRBJ1-2; no reliable D call. This sequence originates from an adult who received the AZD1222 COVID-19 vaccine. Sample: peripheral blood, taken 28 days after the second AZD1222 dose. The CDR3 DNA reads TGTGCCAGCAGCCCTCAACCGGGGTATGGTGGCTACACCTTC. Its translation: CASSPQPGYGGYTF.